These T cell receptor beta chains were read from a single sample in a study of shared clonotypes between healthy human individuals. Repertoires were generated with immunoSEQ multiplex PCR, while TCRdb's copy carries only in-frame clones and drops some. The table includes approximately 940,000 clones, over 60% detected once. The source material was memory CD4+ T cells sorted from blood. Source of these receptors: a man between 18 and 29 years old in good health. CDR3s include the opening cysteine and the closing phenylalanine or tryptophan. Fields, in order: V gene, D gene, clone size, J gene, CDR3 protein, CDR3 DNA. A D gene is named only where the DNA matches it firmly. Where a row states a size, it is once, few, many or the class of an expanded clone; other rows omit it.

>TRBV4-1|-|-|TRBJ2-7
CASSSESVPYEQYF
TGCGCCAGCAGCTCCGAAAGCGTTCCCTACGAGCAGTACTTC
>TRBV5-6|TRBD1|once|TRBJ2-7
CASSLLTGGYYEQYF
TGTGCCAGCAGCCTCCTGACAGGGGGTTACTACGAGCAGTACTTC
>TRBV5-1|-|-|TRBJ1-5
CASSFSSNQPQHF
TGCGCCAGCAGCTTTTCTAGCAATCAGCCCCAGCATTTT
>TRBV5-8|-|-|TRBJ2-2
CASSLVQLAANTGELFF
TGTGCCAGCAGCTTGGTACAGTTAGCCGCGAACACCGGGGAGCTGTTTTTT
>TRBV30|-|few|TRBJ1-6
CAWSGVLNSPLHF
TGTGCCTGGAGTGGGGTACTTAATTCACCCCTCCACTTT
>TRBV5-4|-|-|TRBJ2-5
CASSLRDGETQYF
TGTGCCAGCAGCTTGCGGGACGGAGAGACCCAGTACTTC
>TRBV7-9|-|-|TRBJ2-3
CASLRRSTDTQYF
TGTGCCAGCTTGCGGCGGAGCACAGATACGCAGTATTTT
>TRBV7-9|TRBD1|-|TRBJ2-7
CASVAGTGVYEQYF
TGTGCCAGCGTTGCCGGGACAGGGGTCTACGAGCAGTACTTC
>TRBV10-3|-|-|TRBJ2-5
CAISERGMRGETQYF
TGTGCCATCAGTGAGAGAGGGATGAGGGGAGAGACCCAGTACTTC
>TRBV6-1|-|-|TRBJ1-5
CASSARGDQPQHF
TGTGCCAGCAGTGCGAGGGGAGATCAGCCCCAGCATTTT
>TRBV28|TRBD1|-|TRBJ1-3
CAGRGQGSGNTIYF
TGTGCCGGCCGTGGACAGGGATCTGGAAACACCATATATTTT
>TRBV7-2|TRBD2|-|TRBJ2-1
CASSLRRGAYNEQFF
TGTGCCAGCAGCTTAAGGCGGGGGGCCTACAATGAGCAGTTCTTC
>TRBV11-2|TRBD2|-|TRBJ2-7
CASSLAASGHFSYEQYF
TGTGCCAGCAGCTTAGCGGCTAGCGGGCACTTCTCCTACGAGCAGTACTTC
>TRBV10-2|-|-|TRBJ1-5
CASSALSGGNQPQHF
TGCGCCAGCAGTGCCCTATCAGGGGGCAATCAGCCCCAGCATTTT
>TRBV7-7|TRBD2|few|TRBJ2-5
CASSTQGTKGETQYF
TGTGCTAGCAGCACCCAAGGGACTAAAGGGGAGACCCAGTACTTC
>TRBV28|TRBD1|once|TRBJ1-3
CASSSGQGERPGNTIYF
TGTGCCAGCAGCTCAGGACAGGGGGAACGTCCTGGAAACACCATATATTTT
>TRBV5-1|TRBD1|-|TRBJ1-1
CASSPDRAGTEAFF
TGCGCCAGCAGCCCGGACAGGGCGGGCACTGAAGCTTTCTTT
>TRBV6-6|TRBD1|-|TRBJ2-7
CASSYRTGGTQYEQYF
TGTGCCAGCAGTTATCGGACAGGGGGGACACAGTACGAGCAGTACTTC
>TRBV19|-|-|TRBJ1-5
CASSTRGVRNQPQHF
TGTGCCAGTAGTACCCGGGGGGTTAGGAATCAGCCCCAGCATTTT
>TRBV6-6|TRBD1|-|TRBJ1-1
CASSYLGQGSTEAFF
TGTGCCAGCAGTTACCTAGGACAGGGCAGTACTGAAGCTTTCTTT
>TRBV6-5|-|-|TRBJ1-1
CASSGRTVNTEAFF
TGTGCCAGCAGTGGGCGAACAGTGAACACTGAAGCTTTCTTT
>TRBV6-6|-|-|TRBJ2-7
CASSYSRPSSYEQYF
TGTGCCAGCAGTTACTCGAGGCCGAGCTCCTACGAGCAGTACTTC
>TRBV5-1|TRBD2|once|TRBJ2-3
CASSLWLAGVSDTQYF
TGCGCCAGCAGCTTGTGGCTAGCGGGAGTTAGCGATACGCAGTATTTT
>TRBV18|-|-|TRBJ2-3
CASSPLTTEDTQYF
TGTGCCAGCTCACCCCTAACGACCGAGGATACGCAGTATTTT
>TRBV7-2|-|once|TRBJ1-5
CASSLGGLNQPQHF
TGTGCCAGCAGCTTAGGGGGTCTCAATCAGCCCCAGCATTTT
>TRBV4-1|-|-|TRBJ2-5
CASSQESSSTVQTQYF
TGCGCCAGCAGCCAAGAATCTAGCTCGACAGTACAGACCCAGTACTTC
>TRBV5-4|TRBD1|-|TRBJ2-2
CASSLSGTGMTGELFF
TGTGCCAGCAGCTTGTCCGGGACAGGGATGACCGGGGAGCTGTTTTTT
>TRBV18|-|-|TRBJ2-6
CASSPAGANVLTF
TGTGCCAGCTCACCTGCCGGGGCCAACGTCCTGACTTTC
>TRBV5-1|-|-|TRBJ2-7
CASSLAEGVEYF
TGCGCCAGCAGCTTGGCCGAGGGGGTTGAGTACTTC
>TRBV11-2|-|few|TRBJ1-5
CASSVRGNQPQHF
TGTGCCAGCAGCGTCCGGGGCAATCAGCCCCAGCATTTT
>TRBV5-1|-|many|TRBJ1-1
CASSLGPGADTEAFF
TGCGCCAGCAGCTTGGGGCCGGGGGCGGATACTGAAGCTTTCTTT
>TRBV27|-|-|TRBJ2-7
CASSLSGYAYEQYF
TGTGCCAGCAGTTTATCGGGATACGCCTACGAGCAGTACTTC
>TRBV19|-|-|TRBJ2-7
CASSSLEGSEQYF
TGTGCCAGTAGTTCCCTGGAGGGGAGCGAGCAGTACTTC
>TRBV11-2|-|few|TRBJ2-3
CASSLRLGYTDTQYF
TGTGCCAGCAGCTTACGACTGGGGTATACAGATACGCAGTATTTT
>TRBV5-1|-|-|TRBJ1-1
CASSRGTTEAFF
TGCGCCAGCAGCCGAGGGACCACTGAAGCTTTCTTT